The 4 T cell receptor beta chains below come from one sample, sequenced in a study of response to subunit inactivated influenza vaccine. TCRdb called the RT-PCR reads again in MiXCR, with one record for every CDR3 protein. The data hold 530,000 or so distinct CDR3 sequences, with roughly 10% observed a single time. The starting material was PBMCs from blood, obtained on the day of vaccination. The receptor source for this set is a man aged 50 to 59 who received an inactivated influenza vaccine.

This clonotype was seen a handful of times. V gene TRBV10-3 combines with J gene TRBJ2-1; D might be TRBD1 (6 bases). V lost 9 bases to trimming and J lost 2 bases, with 17 bases between them. The CDR3 sequence is 15 residues long. Germline loops: CDR1 ENHRY, CDR2 SYGVKD. CDR3 amino acids: CAIRTDPRAYNEQFF. For the CDR3, the DNA is TGTGCCATACGGACAGACCCGAGGGCCTACAATGAGCAGTTCTTC.

This clonotype was observed many times. V is TRBV12-3 or TRBV12-4 and J is TRBJ2-1, with D possibly being TRBD2 (6 bases). The V and J ends lost 6 bases and 4 bases respectively, with 10 bases between them. The length of the CDR3 is 13 residues. CDR3 in DNA: TGTGCCAGCAGAACTCGGGAGTACAATGAGCAGTTCTTC. Its translation: CASRTREYNEQFF.

V usage is TRBV28 and J usage is TRBJ2-5, with TRBD2 matching 8 bases. Germline V gene sequence: CDR1 MDHEN, CDR2 SYDVKM. The length of the CDR3 is 15 residues. V lost 3 bases, J lost 7 bases, and 10 bases stayed unmatched. Written as DNA, the CDR3 is TGTGCCAGCAGTTTTTCGGGGGGGCGTTCAGGGACCCAGTACTTC. Its translation is CASSFSGGRSGTQYF. The full variable domain, with the rest looked up from reference TRBV28 and TRBJ2-5, is DVKVTQSSRYLVKRTGEKVFLECVQDMDHENMFWYRQDPGLGLRLIYFSYDVKMKEKGDIPEGYSVSREKKERFSLILESASTNQTSMYLCASSFSGGRSGTQYFGPGTRLLVL.

This clonotype has ten or more counts. This chain connects TRBV18 to TRBJ2-3; no clear D. There are 12 residues in the CDR3. V lost 8 bases and J lost 6, with 12 bases in between. The germline gives CDR1 KGHSH, CDR2 LQKENI. CDR3 loop: CASSPLSDTQYF. The CDR3 region has the DNA TGTGCCAGCAGCCCCCTGTCGGATACGCAGTATTTT.